This T cell receptor beta chain came from a study of cytomegalovirus exposure and HLA in healthy donors. Study as a whole: Per a later analysis, the approximately 690 first-cohort and more than 100 validation repertoires shared one platform.

A note on this clone: No antigen is known for it.

Only in-frame clones appear in the TCRdb table, and some are missing; sequencing was by immunoSEQ multiplex PCR. The table records about 130,000 clones, 85% to 90% of them present only once. Study-wide results and limits: Published work reported that the classifier diagnosed cytomegalovirus status with high specificity and sensitivity. There were under 200 TCR beta chains listed as cytomegalovirus-associated.

This CDR3 has 14 amino acids. V was cut by 0 bases and J by 4 bases, with 9 bases left in between. The V gene's germline CDR1 is KGHSH and CDR2 LQKENI. Sequenced sample: PBMCs. This receptor was taken from a young woman in good health and CMV-seropositive. The rearrangement links TRBV18 to TRBJ2-5, with D uncertain. The CDR3 protein is CASSPPGYGETQYF. The CDR3 DNA sequence: TGTGCCAGCTCACCACCCGGTTACGGAGAGACCCAGTACTTC.